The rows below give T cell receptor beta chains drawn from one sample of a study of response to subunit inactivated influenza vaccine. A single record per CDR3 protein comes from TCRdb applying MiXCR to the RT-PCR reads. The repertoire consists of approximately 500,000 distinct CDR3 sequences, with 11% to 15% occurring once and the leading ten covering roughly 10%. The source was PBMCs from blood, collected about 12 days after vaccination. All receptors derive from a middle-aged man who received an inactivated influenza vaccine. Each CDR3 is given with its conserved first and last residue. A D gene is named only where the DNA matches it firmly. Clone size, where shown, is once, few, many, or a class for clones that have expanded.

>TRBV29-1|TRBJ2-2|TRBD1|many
TGCAGCGGACGGACAGGGACGAACACCGGGGAGCTGTTTTTT
CSGRTGTNTGELFF
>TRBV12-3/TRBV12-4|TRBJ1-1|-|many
TGTGCCAGCAGCCGGACTCCGAACACTGAAGCTTTCTTT
CASSRTPNTEAFF
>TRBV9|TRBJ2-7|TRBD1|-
TGTGCCAGCAGCGTAACAGGGGAACCCTACGAGCAGTACTTC
CASSVTGEPYEQYF
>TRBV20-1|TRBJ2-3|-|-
TGCAGTGCTAGCGTAGGAGTAAATACGCAGTATTTT
CSASVGVNTQYF
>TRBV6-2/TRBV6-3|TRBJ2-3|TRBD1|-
TGTGCCAGCAGTTACCCGGGACAGGATACGCAGTATTTT
CASSYPGQDTQYF
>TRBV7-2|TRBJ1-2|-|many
TGTGCCAGCAGCTTAACAGACTATGGCTACACCTTC
CASSLTDYGYTF
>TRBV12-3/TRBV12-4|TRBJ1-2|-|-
TGTGCCAGCAAACCCCTGGGGTTGAACTATGGCTACACCTTC
CASKPLGLNYGYTF
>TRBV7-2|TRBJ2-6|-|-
TGTGCCAGCAGCTATGGTAGGGCCAACGTCCTGACTTTC
CASSYGRANVLTF
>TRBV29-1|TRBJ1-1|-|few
TGCAGCGTTGAAGAATACAGAGGCACTGAAGCTTTCTTT
CSVEEYRGTEAFF
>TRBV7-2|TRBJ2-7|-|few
TGTGCCAGCAGCTTAGATAGCTCAAGAGCATACGAGCAGTACTTC
CASSLDSSRAYEQYF
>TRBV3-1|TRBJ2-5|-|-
TGTGCCAGCAGCGGGACCAGGGGGGCTGGGACCCAGTACTTC
CASSGTRGAGTQYF
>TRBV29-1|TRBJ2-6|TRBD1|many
TGCAGCGTTGAAGGGACAGGGTCGTCTGGGGCCAACGTCCTGACTTTC
CSVEGTGSSGANVLTF
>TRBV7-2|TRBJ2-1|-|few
TGTGCCAGCAGCTTAGTCAGGGGCGATGAGCAGTTCTTC
CASSLVRGDEQFF
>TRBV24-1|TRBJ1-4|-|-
TGTGCCACCAGTGAAGGGACGGGCGCAACTAATGAAAAACTGTTTTTT
CATSEGTGATNEKLFF
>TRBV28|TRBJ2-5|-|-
TGTGCCAGCAAGCAGGGCAACCAAGAGACCCAGTACTTC
CASKQGNQETQYF
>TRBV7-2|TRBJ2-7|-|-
TGTGCCAGCAGCTTAGCGCGAGGGTTGGCGGACGAGCAGTACTTC
CASSLARGLADEQYF
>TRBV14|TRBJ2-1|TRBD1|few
TGTGCCAGCAGCCAATCAGGGGGCAATGAGCAGTTCTTC
CASSQSGGNEQFF
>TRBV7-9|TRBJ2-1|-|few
TGTGCCAGCAGCATCCGCAGGAGGAGTTCCTACAATGAGCAGTTCTTC
CASSIRRRSSYNEQFF
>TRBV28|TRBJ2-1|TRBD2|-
TGTGCCAGTCGGCTCGGGGGGGCCTACAATGAGCAGTTCTTC
CASRLGGAYNEQFF
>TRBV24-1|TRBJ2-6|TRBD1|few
TGTGCCACCAGTGACGCACAGGGGTTTCGCTCTGGGGCCAACGTCCTGACTTTC
CATSDAQGFRSGANVLTF
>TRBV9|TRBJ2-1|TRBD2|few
TGTGCCAGCAGCGTAGTCCCCAGCGGGGGCCCGGGATACAATGAGCAGTTCTTC
CASSVVPSGGPGYNEQFF
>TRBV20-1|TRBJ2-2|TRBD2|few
TGCAGTGCCCGGACTAGGACCGGGGAGCTGTTTTTT
CSARTRTGELFF
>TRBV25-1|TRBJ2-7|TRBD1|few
TGTGCCAGCAGTGAATCCGCAGGACAGGGGTCCCACGAGCAGTACTTC
CASSESAGQGSHEQYF
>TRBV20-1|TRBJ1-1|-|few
TGCAGTGCTAGTCGGCAGGGAACTGAAGCTTTCTTT
CSASRQGTEAFF
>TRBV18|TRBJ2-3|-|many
TGTGCCAGCTCACGTACAGGGTCAGGTGGCACAGATACGCAGTATTTT
CASSRTGSGGTDTQYF
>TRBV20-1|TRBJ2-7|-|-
TGCAGTGCCACCGACAGGAGAAGCTCCTACGAGCAGTACTTC
CSATDRRSSYEQYF
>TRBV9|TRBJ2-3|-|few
TGTGCCAGCAGCGCAAGAGGTATTGGGACAGATACGCAGTATTTT
CASSARGIGTDTQYF
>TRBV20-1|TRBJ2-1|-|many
TGCAGTGCCAACCGAGGGTACGATAGAGATGAGCAGTTCTTC
CSANRGYDRDEQFF
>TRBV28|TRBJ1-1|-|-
TGTGCCAGCAGGCCTCAGGGGCGGACTGAAGCTTTCTTT
CASRPQGRTEAFF
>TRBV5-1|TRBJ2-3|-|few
TGCGCCAGCAGCTTGGGGGGACCTAACACAGATACGCAGTATTTT
CASSLGGPNTDTQYF
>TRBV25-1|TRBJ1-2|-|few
TGTGCCAGCACCGCAGGGGTGGACGGCTACACCTTC
CASTAGVDGYTF
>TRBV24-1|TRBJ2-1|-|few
TGTGCCACCAGTGATTTTAGCGCTACTAGTTACAATGAGCAGTTCTTC
CATSDFSATSYNEQFF
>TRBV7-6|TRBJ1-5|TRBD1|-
TGTGCCAGCAGCTTATACAGGGGCGATCAGCCCCAGCATTTT
CASSLYRGDQPQHF
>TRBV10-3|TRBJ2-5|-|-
TGTGCCATCAGTGATACAAGGGGGGAAGAGACCCAGTACTTC
CAISDTRGEETQYF
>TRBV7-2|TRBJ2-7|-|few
TGTGCCAGCAGCCCCCCTTTGGGTTACGAGCAGTACTTC
CASSPPLGYEQYF
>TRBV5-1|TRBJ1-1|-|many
TGCGCCAGCAGCTCCCACAGGGTCGGCACTGAAGCTTTCTTT
CASSSHRVGTEAFF
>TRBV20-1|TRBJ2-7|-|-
TGCAGTGCTAGAGATGGTAGCGTTGGCGAGCAGTACTTC
CSARDGSVGEQYF
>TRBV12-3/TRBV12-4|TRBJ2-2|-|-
TGTGCCAGCAGTTTACCTGGACAGACCACGAGCACCGGGGAGCTGTTTTTT
CASSLPGQTTSTGELFF
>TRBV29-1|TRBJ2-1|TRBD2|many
TGCAGCGTTGATGCTAGCGGGAGCCTATACAATGAGCAGTTCTTC
CSVDASGSLYNEQFF
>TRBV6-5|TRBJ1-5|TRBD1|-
TGTGCCAGCAGTAACCGGGACAGTAATCAGCCCCAGCATTTT
CASSNRDSNQPQHF
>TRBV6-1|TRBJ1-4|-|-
TGTGCCAGCAGACCGACAGACCTAAGGAGTGAAAAACTGTTTTTT
CASRPTDLRSEKLFF
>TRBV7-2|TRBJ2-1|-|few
TGTGCCAGCAGCTTCACCGGGACCAACTCCTACAATGAGCAGTTCTTC
CASSFTGTNSYNEQFF
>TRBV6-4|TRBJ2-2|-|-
TGTGCCAGCAGTCCCACCCGGCGGCGGTACACCGGGGAGCTGTTTTTT
CASSPTRRRYTGELFF
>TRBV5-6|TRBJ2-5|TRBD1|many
TGTGCCAGCAGACTTACCCAGGAACTTGGACAGGGCCAAGAGACCCAGTACTTC
CASRLTQELGQGQETQYF